This T cell receptor (beta chain) was observed in a study of spatial heterogeneity in lung cancer. Study in general: Detected beta-chain sequences consistently exceeded alpha-chain sequences.

Germline CDR1 and CDR2: SGHAT and FQNNGV. The trim removed 4 bases at V and 5 bases at J, leaving 11 bases unmatched. The CDR3 length is 18 residues. The presence of a unique molecular identifier marked each TCR cDNA molecule. TCRdb itself ran the 5' RACE reads through MiXCR, one entry per CDR3 protein. The sample has about 22,000 distinct CDR3 sequences; 4.6% are singletons. This clonotype was observed at least ten times. Time point specified: sample taken at primary tumor resection. Frozen PBMC, nontumor lung or tumor provided whole RNA, which was sequenced unsorted. This chain uses TRBV11-2 with TRBJ2-5; 15 bases line up with TRBD2. The sequence was obtained from a male donor with early-stage non-small cell lung cancer. The sample in question was PBMCs, obtained at surgery. CDR3 nucleotide sequence: TGTGCCAGCAGCTCCCCGGCTCCGGGACTAGCGGGAGGTGAGACCCAGTACTTC. This gives the protein CASSSPAPGLAGGETQYF.